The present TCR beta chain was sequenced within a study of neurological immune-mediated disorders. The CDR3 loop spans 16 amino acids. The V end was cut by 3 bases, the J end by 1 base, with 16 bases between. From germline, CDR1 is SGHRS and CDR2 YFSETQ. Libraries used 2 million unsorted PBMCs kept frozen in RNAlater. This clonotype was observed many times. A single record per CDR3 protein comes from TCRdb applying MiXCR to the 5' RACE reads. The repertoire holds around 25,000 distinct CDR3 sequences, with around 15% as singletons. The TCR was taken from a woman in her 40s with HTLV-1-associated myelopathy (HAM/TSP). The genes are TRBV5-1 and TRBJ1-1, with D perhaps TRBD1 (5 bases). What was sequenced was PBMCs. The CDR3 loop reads CASSSGVGQRNTEAFF. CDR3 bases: TGCGCCAGCAGCTCGGGGGTCGGGCAGAGGAACACTGAAGCTTTCTTT. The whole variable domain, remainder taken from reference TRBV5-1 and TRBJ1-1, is KAGVTQTPRYLIKTRGQQVTLSCSPISGHRSVSWYQQTPGQGLQFLFEYFSETQRNKGNFPGRFSGRQFSNSRSEMNVSTLELGDSALYLCASSSGVGQRNTEAFFGQGTRLTVV.